The 22 T cell receptor beta chains below all came from one sample that was sequenced in a study of blood T cell repertoires in COVID-19. Clones were read by immunoSEQ multiplex PCR, and TCRdb kept only the in-frame ones, dropping some. The repertoire includes approximately 140,000 clones, about 83% of them detected once, and about 15% sits in the top ten. Sequencing input: peripheral blood. The receptors originated from a man aged 45-65 years with acute or convalescent COVID-19.

This clone showed up just a few times. V gene TRBV11-2 combines with J gene TRBJ1-3; D not certain. Trimming took off 7 bases at V and 7 bases at J, with 20 bases between the two ends. Germline CDR1 and CDR2: SGHAT and FQNNGV. The CDR3 contains 15 residues. The CDR3 region is CASTLGDLWSNTIYF. The CDR3 bases are TGTGCCAGCACCCTGGGAGACTTATGGTCGAACACCATATATTTT.

The CDR3 protein is CASSRTAGNTEAFF. CDR3 sequence (DNA): TGTGCCAGCAGTCGGACGGCGGGGAACACTGAAGCTTTCTTT. J is TRBJ1-1 and V is TRBV6-5, with D hard to call. Germline CDR1 MNHEY, CDR2 SVGAGI. Trimming left V 5 bases short and J 1 base short, with 11 bases between. The CDR3 has 14 amino acids.

V usage is TRBV7-8 and J usage is TRBJ1-2; 8 bases match TRBD1. CDR1 is SGHVS, CDR2 FQNEAQ, per germline. The CDR3 sequence is 12 residues long. The junction had 7 bases not matched to a gene; V was cut back by 6 bases and J by 10 bases. DNA of the CDR3: TGTGCCAGCAGGCAGGGGGCGAGGGACTACACCTTC. It codes for CASRQGARDYTF.

V is TRBV6-1 and J is TRBJ2-7; a weak D match, TRBD2 (6 bases). Trimming removed 2 bases from V and 7 bases from J, with 15 bases in between. The CDR3 loop spans 14 amino acids. Germline CDR1 and CDR2: MNHNS and SASEGT. The CDR3 reads CASSELGRPGEQYF. The CDR3 DNA reads TGTGCCAGCAGTGAATTGGGGAGGCCGGGGGAGCAGTACTTC.

This chain connects TRBV19 to TRBJ2-3, with 7 bases that match TRBD2. The germline V gene has CDR1 LNHDA and CDR2 SQIVND (reference sequence). This CDR3 is built from 18 residues. Trimming at V came to 0 bases and at J to 4 bases, leaving 13 bases not matched to a gene. The CDR3 bases are TGTGCCAGTAGTATAGATGGGAGGGGCGCCTTGACGGCAGATACGCAGTATTTT. It encodes CASSIDGRGALTADTQYF.

The rearrangement links TRBV10-3 to TRBJ2-3, with TRBD2 matching 12 bases. Losses at the gene ends were 6 bases for V and 4 bases for J; bases not matched to a gene: 2. CDR1 is ENHRY, CDR2 SYGVKD, per germline. The CDR3 is 14 residues long. The CDR3 loop is CAISLAGGPDTQYF. CDR3 bases: TGTGCCATCAGCCTAGCGGGGGGGCCAGATACGCAGTATTTT.

The chain joins TRBV6-5 to TRBJ2-2; D gene uncertain. This CDR3 contains 13 residues. Trimming removed 6 bases from V and 1 base from J, with 6 bases in between. CDR1 and CDR2 from the germline V gene are MNHEY and SVGAGI. This chain's CDR3 is CASRRQNTGELFF. DNA of the CDR3: TGTGCCAGCAGACGACAGAACACCGGGGAGCTGTTTTTT.

V gene TRBV19 combines with J gene TRBJ2-1, with 8 bases identical to TRBD2. The CDR3 loop spans 15 amino acids. The V gene's germline CDR1 is LNHDA and CDR2 SQIVND (reference sequence). J was trimmed by 9 bases and V by 2 bases; bases with no gene match: 9. CDR3 loop: CASSITTGGAAEQFF. DNA for the CDR3: TGTGCCAGTAGTATAACCACCGGGGGGGCCGCTGAGCAGTTCTTC.

The chain couples TRBV21-1 to TRBJ2-1; TRBD2 reflects the table's D call only, with no check against the DNA. TRBV21-1 is recorded as a pseudogene. The CDR3 length is 14 residues. The CDR3 DNA reads TGTGCCAGTACTAGCGGGGGGGCTTACAATGAGCAGTTCTTC. Protein sequence: CASTSGGAYNEQFF.

This sequence joins TRBV6-6 and TRBJ1-2; the match to TRBD1 covers 9 bases. This CDR3 contains 14 residues. The junction had 13 bases not matched to a gene; V was cut back by 10 bases and J by 7 bases. Germline CDR1 reads MNHNY; CDR2 reads SVGAGI (reference sequence). The CDR3: CAITGGGGLVGYTF. The CDR3 DNA is TGTGCCATCACAGGGGGCGGGGGTTTGGTTGGCTACACCTTC.

The chain combines TRBV27 with TRBJ1-4; 7 bases line up with TRBD1. CDR3 size: 13 residues. Germline lookup yields CDR1 MNHEY and CDR2 SMNVEV (reference sequence). Germline trimming cut 8 bases from V and 11 bases from J; bases unmatched to any gene: 11. CDR3 amino acids: CASSRAQGGKLFF. For the CDR3, the DNA is TGTGCCAGCTCCCGGGCTCAGGGGGGCAAACTGTTTTTT.

The count of this clone is one. V and J are TRBV24-1 and TRBJ2-2; D might be TRBD1 (6 bases). The CDR3 contains 13 residues. Trimming stripped 7 bases from V and 3 bases from J, with 8 bases between. From germline, CDR1 is KGHDR and CDR2 SFDVKD. The CDR3 sequence is CATRDRYTGELFF. Here the CDR3 DNA reads TGTGCCACCAGGGACAGATACACCGGGGAGCTGTTTTTT.

The V and J genes are TRBV18 and TRBJ2-2; 8 nucleotides line up with TRBD1. CDR3 length: 15 amino acids. J gave up 5 bases and V 2 bases, and 4 bases lay outside the gene matches. Germline assignment: CDR1 KGHSH and CDR2 LQKENI. In DNA, the CDR3 is TGTGCCAGCTCACCAGGCAGGGGGCGAACCGGGGAGCTGTTTTTT. Protein sequence: CASSPGRGRTGELFF. The whole variable domain, remainder taken from reference TRBV18 and TRBJ2-2, is NAGVMQNPRHLVRRRGQEARLRCSPMKGHSHVYWYRQLPEEGLKFMVYLQKENIIDESGMPKERFSAEFPKEGPSILRIQQVVRGDSAAYFCASSPGRGRTGELFFGEGSRLTVL.

This sequence joins TRBV6-1 and TRBJ1-2; D perhaps matches TRBD1 (6 bases). Trimming shortened V by 2 bases and J by 5 bases, and 18 bases separated the two germline ends. There are 16 residues in the CDR3. The germline V gene has CDR1 MNHNS and CDR2 SASEGT. This CDR3 is CASSEIRQGQGYGYTF. Here the CDR3 DNA reads TGTGCCAGCAGTGAAATCCGGCAGGGGCAGGGATATGGCTACACCTTC.

V usage is TRBV2 and J usage is TRBJ2-2, with TRBD1 matching 10 bases. Germline-derived CDR1 and CDR2 are SNHLY and FYNNEI. This CDR3 region has 15 residues. V was clipped by 8 bases and J by 4 bases; unmatched bases: 7. The CDR3 reads CASLDRGSRTGELFF. CDR3 DNA: TGTGCCAGCCTGGACAGGGGGTCCCGCACCGGGGAGCTGTTTTTT.

This chain's CDR3 is CASRPRTLSTGELFF. In DNA, the CDR3 is TGTGCCAGCAGACCCCGAACGCTGAGCACCGGGGAGCTGTTTTTT. This chain uses TRBV5-6 with TRBJ2-2; D remains ambiguous. Looked up from germline, CDR1 is SGHDT and CDR2 is YYEEEE. Trimming left V 5 bases short and J 4 bases short, with 15 bases between. This CDR3 spans 15 amino acids.

V gene TRBV19 combines with J gene TRBJ2-5, with a weak D call TRBD1 (5 bases). Trimming removed 3 bases from V and 0 bases from J, with 5 bases in between. The CDR3 loop spans 13 amino acids. Germline V lookup: CDR1 LNHDA, CDR2 SQIVND (reference sequence). The CDR3 sequence is CASSMTDQETQYF. CDR3 DNA: TGTGCCAGTAGTATGACAGACCAAGAGACCCAGTACTTC.

The V call is TRBV30, the J call TRBJ1-1; D is perhaps TRBD1 (6 bases). Germline V gene data show CDR1 as GTSNPN and CDR2 as SVGIG (reference sequence). The CDR3 sequence is 13 residues long. V lost 3 bases, J lost 4 bases, and 12 bases lay in between. The CDR3 DNA sequence: TGTGCCTGGAGGGCCAGAGGGGGCACTGAAGCTTTCTTT. Residues: CAWRARGGTEAFF. The full variable domain, rest sourced from reference TRBV30 and TRBJ1-1, is SQTIHQWPATLVQPVGSPLSLECTVEGTSNPNLYWYRQAAGRGLQLLFYSVGIGQISSEVPQNLSASRPQDRQFILSSKKLLLSDSGFYLCAWRARGGTEAFFGQGTRLTVV.

The V call is TRBV30, the J call TRBJ1-4, with 8 bases aligning to TRBD1. V lost 1 base to trimming and J lost 7 bases; unmatched junction nucleotides: 8. CDR1 and CDR2 from the germline V gene are GTSNPN and SVGIG (reference sequence). The CDR3 runs to 15 residues. The CDR3 protein is CAWSANRGATEKLFF. CDR3 DNA sequence: TGTGCCTGGAGTGCAAACAGGGGGGCTACTGAAAAACTGTTTTTT.

The V and J genes are TRBV6-6 and TRBJ2-7, with TRBD2 as a possible D gene (5 bases). Germline lookup yields CDR1 MNHNY and CDR2 SVGAGI (reference sequence). CDR3 size: 13 residues. Trimming removed 0 bases from V and 6 bases from J, with 9 bases in between. The CDR3 protein is CASSYSGVSEQYV. The CDR3 nucleotides are TGTGCCAGCAGTTACTCGGGAGTTTCCGAGCAGTACGTC.

This sequence joins TRBV11-3 and TRBJ2-3, with TRBD2 matching over 8 bases. The CDR3 loop spans 15 amino acids. Germline CDR1 reads SGHNT; CDR2 reads YENEEA. Trimming took 0 bases from V and 2 from J; bases not matched to a gene: 1. The CDR3 sequence: CASSLEAGDTDTQYF. CDR3 nucleotide sequence: TGTGCCAGCAGCTTAGAAGCGGGGGACACAGATACGCAGTATTTT.

This chain uses TRBV29-1 with TRBJ1-2; D might be TRBD1 (6 bases). The CDR3 is 13 amino acids. Germline-derived CDR1 and CDR2 are SQVTM and ANQGSEA. V lost 3 bases and J lost 7, with 15 bases in between. CDR3 sequence (DNA): TGCAGCGTTGATTGGGGGCTATGGGGTGGCTACACCTTC. Translating it yields CSVDWGLWGGYTF.